This TCR beta chain was sequenced during a study of blood T cell repertoires in COVID-19. Study as a whole: The cDNA or gDNA used as material had been derived from T cells, B-cell-depleted T cells, or PBMCs.

Profiled with immunoSEQ multiplex PCR; TCRdb holds only in-frame clones, not every one. The table includes approximately 390,000 clones, 80% to 90% detected once. Germline assignment: CDR1 LNHDA and CDR2 SQIVND (reference sequence). After removal of 4 bases from V and 5 bases from J, the junction contained 6 bases not matched to a gene. This CDR3 has 14 residues. Donors were grouped by their self-reported clinical history. Only a few counts were recorded for this clone. This TCR derives from a woman aged 45-65 years who had recovered from COVID-19. The specimen sequenced was PBMCs or T cells enriched from blood (not recorded which). V is TRBV19 and J is TRBJ2-7; 9 bases fit TRBD1. DNA for the CDR3: TGTGCCAGTAGTACGACAGGGGGTAGCCACGAGCAGTACTTC. Protein sequence: CASSTTGGSHEQYF.